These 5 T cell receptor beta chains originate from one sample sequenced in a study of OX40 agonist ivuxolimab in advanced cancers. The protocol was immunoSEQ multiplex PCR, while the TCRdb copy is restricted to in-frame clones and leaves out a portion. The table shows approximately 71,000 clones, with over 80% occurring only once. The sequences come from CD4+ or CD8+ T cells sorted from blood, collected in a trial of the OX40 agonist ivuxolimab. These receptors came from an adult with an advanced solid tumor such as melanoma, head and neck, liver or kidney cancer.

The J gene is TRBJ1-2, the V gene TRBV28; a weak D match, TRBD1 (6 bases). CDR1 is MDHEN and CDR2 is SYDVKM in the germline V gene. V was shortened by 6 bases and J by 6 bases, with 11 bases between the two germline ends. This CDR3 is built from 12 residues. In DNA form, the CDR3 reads TGTGCCAGCAGCCTACAGGGAAATGGCTACACCTTC. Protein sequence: CASSLQGNGYTF.

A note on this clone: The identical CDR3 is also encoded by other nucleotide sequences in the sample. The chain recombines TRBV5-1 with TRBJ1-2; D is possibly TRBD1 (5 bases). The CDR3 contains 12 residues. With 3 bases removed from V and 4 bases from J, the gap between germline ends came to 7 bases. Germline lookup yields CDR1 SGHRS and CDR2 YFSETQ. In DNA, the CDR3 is TGCGCCAGCAGCTGGGACGGCTATGGCTACACCTTC. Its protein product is CASSWDGYGYTF.

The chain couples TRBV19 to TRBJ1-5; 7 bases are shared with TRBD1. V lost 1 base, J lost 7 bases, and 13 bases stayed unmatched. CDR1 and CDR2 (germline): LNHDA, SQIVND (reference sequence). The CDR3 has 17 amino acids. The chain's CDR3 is CASSIGVTGVVSQPQHF. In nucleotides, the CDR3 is TGTGCCAGTAGTATAGGCGTCACAGGGGTTGTTAGCCAGCCCCAGCATTTT.

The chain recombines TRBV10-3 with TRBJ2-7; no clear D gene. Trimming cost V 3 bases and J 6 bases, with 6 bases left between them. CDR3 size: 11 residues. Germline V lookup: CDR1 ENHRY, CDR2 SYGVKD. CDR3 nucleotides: TGTGCCATCAGTGAACCAGGCGAGCAGTACTTC. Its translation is CAISEPGEQYF.

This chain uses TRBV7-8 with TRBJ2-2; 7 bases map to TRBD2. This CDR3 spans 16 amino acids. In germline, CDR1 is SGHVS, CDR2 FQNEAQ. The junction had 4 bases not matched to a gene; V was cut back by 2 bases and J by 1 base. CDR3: CASSLWEGQNTGELFF. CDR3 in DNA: TGTGCCAGCAGCTTATGGGAGGGCCAGAACACCGGGGAGCTGTTTTTT. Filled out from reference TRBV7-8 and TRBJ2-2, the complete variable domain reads GAGVSQSPRYKVAKRGQDVALRCDPISGHVSLFWYQQALGQGPEFLTYFQNEAQLDKSGLPSDRFFAERPEGSVSTLKIQRTQQEDSAVYLCASSLWEGQNTGELFFGEGSRLTVL.